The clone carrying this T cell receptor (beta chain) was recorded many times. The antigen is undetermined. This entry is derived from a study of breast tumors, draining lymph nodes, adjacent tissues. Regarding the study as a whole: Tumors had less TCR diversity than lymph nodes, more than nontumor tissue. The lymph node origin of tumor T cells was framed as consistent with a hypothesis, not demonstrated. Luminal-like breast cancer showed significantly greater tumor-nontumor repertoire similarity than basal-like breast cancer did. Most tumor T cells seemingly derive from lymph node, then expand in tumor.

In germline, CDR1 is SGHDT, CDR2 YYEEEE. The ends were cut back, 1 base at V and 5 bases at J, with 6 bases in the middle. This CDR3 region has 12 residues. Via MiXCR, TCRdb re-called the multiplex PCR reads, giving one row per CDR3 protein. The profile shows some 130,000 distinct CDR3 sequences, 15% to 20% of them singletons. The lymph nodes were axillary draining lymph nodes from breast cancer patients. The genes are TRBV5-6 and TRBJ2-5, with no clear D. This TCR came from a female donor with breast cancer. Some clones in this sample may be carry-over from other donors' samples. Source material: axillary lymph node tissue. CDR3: CASSLLKETQYF. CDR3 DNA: TGTGCCAGCAGCTTGCTCAAGGAGACCCAGTACTTC.